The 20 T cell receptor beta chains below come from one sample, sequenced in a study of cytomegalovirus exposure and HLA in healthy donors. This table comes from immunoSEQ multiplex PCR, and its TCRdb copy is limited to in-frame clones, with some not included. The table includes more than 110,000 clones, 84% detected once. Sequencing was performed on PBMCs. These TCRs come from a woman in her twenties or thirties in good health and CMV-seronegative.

The CDR3 nucleotides read TGTGCCAGCAATCAGGGGAACTATGGCTACACCTTC. Protein sequence: CASNQGNYGYTF. The J gene is TRBJ1-2, the V gene TRBV9; weak D call: TRBD1 (6 bases). The CDR3 has 12 residues. Germline CDR1 reads SGDLS; CDR2 reads YYNGEE. The ends were cut back, 6 bases at V and 2 bases at J, with 8 bases in the middle.

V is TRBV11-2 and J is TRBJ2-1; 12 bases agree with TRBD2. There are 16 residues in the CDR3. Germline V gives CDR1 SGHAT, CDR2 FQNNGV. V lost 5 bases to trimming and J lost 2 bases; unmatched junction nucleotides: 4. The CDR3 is CASSALAGGTYNEQFF. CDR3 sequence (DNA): TGTGCCAGCAGCGCCCTAGCGGGGGGGACCTACAATGAGCAGTTCTTC.

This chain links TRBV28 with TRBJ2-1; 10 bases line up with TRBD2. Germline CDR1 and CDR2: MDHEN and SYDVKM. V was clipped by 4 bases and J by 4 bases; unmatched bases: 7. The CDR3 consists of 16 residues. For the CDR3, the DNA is TGTGCCAGCAGTTCCCCTAGCGGGGGCTCTTACAATGAGCAGTTCTTC. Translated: CASSSPSGGSYNEQFF.

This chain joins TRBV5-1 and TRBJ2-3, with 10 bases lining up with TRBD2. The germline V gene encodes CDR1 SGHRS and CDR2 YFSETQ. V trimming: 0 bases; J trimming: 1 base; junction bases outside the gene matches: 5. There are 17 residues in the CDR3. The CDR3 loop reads CASSLVPSGGRTDTQYF. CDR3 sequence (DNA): TGCGCCAGCAGCTTGGTCCCTAGCGGGGGCCGCACAGATACGCAGTATTTT.

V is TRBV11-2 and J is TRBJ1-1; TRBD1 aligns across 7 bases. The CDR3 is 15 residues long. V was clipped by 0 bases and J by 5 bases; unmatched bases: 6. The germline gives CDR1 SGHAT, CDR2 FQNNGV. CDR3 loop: CASSLDTGVGTEAFF. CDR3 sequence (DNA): TGTGCCAGCAGCTTAGATACAGGGGTGGGTACTGAAGCTTTCTTT.

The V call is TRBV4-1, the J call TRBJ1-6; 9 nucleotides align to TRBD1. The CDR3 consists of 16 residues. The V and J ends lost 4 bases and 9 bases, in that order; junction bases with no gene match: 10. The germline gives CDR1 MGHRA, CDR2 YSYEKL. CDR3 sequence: CASSLGSGTGTSPLHF. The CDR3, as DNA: TGCGCCAGCAGCCTGGGGTCCGGGACAGGGACTTCACCCCTCCACTTT.

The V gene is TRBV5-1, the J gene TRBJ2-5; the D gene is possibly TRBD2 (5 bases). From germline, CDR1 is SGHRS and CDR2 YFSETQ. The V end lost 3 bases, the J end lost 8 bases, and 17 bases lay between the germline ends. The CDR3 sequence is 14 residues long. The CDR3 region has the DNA TGCGCCAGCAGCTACCCCCCGGACTCCGGAACCCAGTACTTC. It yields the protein CASSYPPDSGTQYF.

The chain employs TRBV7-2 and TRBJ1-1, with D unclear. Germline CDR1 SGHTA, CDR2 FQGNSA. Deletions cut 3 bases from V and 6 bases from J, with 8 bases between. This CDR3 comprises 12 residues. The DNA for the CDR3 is TGTGCCAGCAGCTTCAGGCTCCCTGAAGCTTTCTTT. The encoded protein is CASSFRLPEAFF.

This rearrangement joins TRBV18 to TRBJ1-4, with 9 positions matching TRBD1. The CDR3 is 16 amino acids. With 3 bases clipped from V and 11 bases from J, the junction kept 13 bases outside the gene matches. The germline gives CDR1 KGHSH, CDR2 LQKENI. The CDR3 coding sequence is TGTGCCAGCTCACCCGGGACAGGGACGGCCAAGACGAAACTGTTTTTT. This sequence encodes CASSPGTGTAKTKLFF.

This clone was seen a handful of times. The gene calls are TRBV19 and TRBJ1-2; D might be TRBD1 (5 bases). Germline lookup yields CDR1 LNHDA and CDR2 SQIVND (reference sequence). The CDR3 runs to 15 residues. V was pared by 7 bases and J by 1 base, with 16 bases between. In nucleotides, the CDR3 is TGTGCCAGTAAGAAGGGGCCACAGATTAACTATGGCTACACCTTC. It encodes CASKKGPQINYGYTF.

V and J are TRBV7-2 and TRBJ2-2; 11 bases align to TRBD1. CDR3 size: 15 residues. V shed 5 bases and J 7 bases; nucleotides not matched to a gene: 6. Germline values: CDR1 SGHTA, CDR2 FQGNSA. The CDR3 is CASSVRTGGNGELFF. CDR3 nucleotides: TGTGCCAGCAGCGTGAGGACAGGGGGCAACGGGGAGCTGTTTTTT.

As DNA, the CDR3 is TGTGCCAGCAGCGATTCCGGAGATACGCAGTATTTT. Translation: CASSDSGDTQYF. This chain joins TRBV2 and TRBJ2-3; D is ambiguous. This CDR3 has 12 amino acids. V lost 6 bases, J lost 5 bases, and 9 bases lay in between. Germline assignment: CDR1 SNHLY and CDR2 FYNNEI.

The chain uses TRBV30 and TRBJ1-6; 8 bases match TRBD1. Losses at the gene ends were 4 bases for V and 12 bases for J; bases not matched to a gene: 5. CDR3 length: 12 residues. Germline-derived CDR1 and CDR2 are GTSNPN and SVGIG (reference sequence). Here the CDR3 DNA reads TGTGCCTGGAATGACAGGGGATTACCCCTCCACTTT. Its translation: CAWNDRGLPLHF.

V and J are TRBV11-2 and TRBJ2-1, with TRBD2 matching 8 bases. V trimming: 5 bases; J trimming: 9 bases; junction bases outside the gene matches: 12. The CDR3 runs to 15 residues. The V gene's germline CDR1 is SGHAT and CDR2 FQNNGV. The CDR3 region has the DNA TGTGCCAGCAGCCCATACGGGGGGGCATCGGTTGAGCAGTTCTTC. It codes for CASSPYGGASVEQFF.

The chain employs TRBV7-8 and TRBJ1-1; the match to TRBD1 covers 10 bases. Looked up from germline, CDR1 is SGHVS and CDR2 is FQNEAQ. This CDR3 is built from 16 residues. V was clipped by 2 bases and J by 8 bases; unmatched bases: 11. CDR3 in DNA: TGTGCCAGCAGCTTATCCGGGACAGGGGCCCCTGTGGAAGCTTTCTTT. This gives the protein CASSLSGTGAPVEAFF.

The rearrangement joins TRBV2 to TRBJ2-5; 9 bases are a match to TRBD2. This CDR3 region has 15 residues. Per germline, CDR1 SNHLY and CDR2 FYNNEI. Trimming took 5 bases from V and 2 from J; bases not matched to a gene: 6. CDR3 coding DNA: TGTGCCAGCAGTCCCCTGGCGGGGGGGCAAGAGACCCAGTACTTC. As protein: CASSPLAGGQETQYF.

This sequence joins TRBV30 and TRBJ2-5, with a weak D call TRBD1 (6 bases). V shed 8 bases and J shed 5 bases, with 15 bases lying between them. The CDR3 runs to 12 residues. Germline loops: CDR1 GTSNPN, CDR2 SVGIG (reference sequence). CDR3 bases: TGTGCCGGCAGGGGTCGGAGGGAGACCCAGTACTTC. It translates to CAGRGRRETQYF.

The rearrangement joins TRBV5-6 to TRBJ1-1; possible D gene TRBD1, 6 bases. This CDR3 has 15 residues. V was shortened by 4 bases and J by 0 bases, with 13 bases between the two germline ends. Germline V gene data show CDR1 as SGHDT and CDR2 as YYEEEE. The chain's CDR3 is CASSTETGLNTEAFF. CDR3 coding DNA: TGTGCCAGCAGCACTGAAACAGGGCTGAACACTGAAGCTTTCTTT.

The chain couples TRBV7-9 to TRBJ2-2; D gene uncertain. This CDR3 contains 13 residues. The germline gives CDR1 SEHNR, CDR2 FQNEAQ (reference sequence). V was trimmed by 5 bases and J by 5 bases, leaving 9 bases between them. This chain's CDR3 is CASSPTRTGELFF. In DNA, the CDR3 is TGTGCCAGCAGCCCCACCAGAACCGGGGAGCTGTTTTTT.

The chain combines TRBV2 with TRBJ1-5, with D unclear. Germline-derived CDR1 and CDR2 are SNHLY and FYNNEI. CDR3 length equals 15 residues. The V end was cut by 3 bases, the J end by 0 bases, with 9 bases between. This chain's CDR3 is CASSDSDYSNQPQHF. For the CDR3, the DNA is TGTGCCAGCAGTGACTCAGACTATAGCAATCAGCCCCAGCATTTT.